This TCR beta chain was identified during a study of T cell responses to AZD1222 COVID-19 vaccine. Clones were sequenced by immunoSEQ multiplex PCR, and TCRdb holds only the in-frame ones, with some missing. The data hold roughly 150,000 clones, with 88% observed a single time. Analysis merged second doses at about 4 or about 12 weeks. Per the germline V gene, CDR1 is SGHTA and CDR2 is FQGTGA. V lost 5 bases and J lost 5; bases outside the gene matches: 17. The CDR3 totals 21 residues. The sample in question was peripheral blood, obtained 28 days after the second AZD1222 dose. The chain has TRBV7-3 and TRBJ2-2; TRBD2 agrees at 16 bases. This TCR came from an adult who received the AZD1222 COVID-19 vaccine. The CDR3 here is CASSKYTSGTSGRARTGELFF. CDR3 bases: TGTGCCAGCAGCAAATATACGTCGGGGACTAGCGGGAGGGCCCGTACCGGGGAGCTGTTTTTT.